The entry below gives a single TCR beta chain sequence along with its context. The antigen remains unidentified. V was clipped by 3 bases and J by 0 bases, with 10 bases between them. CDR1 is MNHEY and CDR2 is SMNVEV in the germline V gene (reference sequence). This CDR3 spans 15 amino acids. This entry comes from a study of cytomegalovirus exposure and HLA in healthy donors. Study context: An analysis done earlier identified 100 million to 140 million unique TCR beta sequences from about 180 million T cells.

13 Jbeta primers and 60 Vbeta primers were used for the PCR. Clones were sequenced by immunoSEQ multiplex PCR, and TCRdb holds only the in-frame ones, with some missing. Among under 250,000 clones listed, just under 80% were seen once. Study observations and caveats: Analysis was performed later, and it showed HLA-associated TCR beta chains to be more clonally expanded than equally common others.

This receptor was identified in a boy aged 5-17 years in good health and CMV-seronegative. The chain uses TRBV27 and TRBJ2-3; unclear D gene. Sequencing was performed on PBMCs. The CDR3 DNA sequence: TGTGCCAGCAGTTTGATGAGAGCTAGCACAGATACGCAGTATTTT. This codes for CASSLMRASTDTQYF.